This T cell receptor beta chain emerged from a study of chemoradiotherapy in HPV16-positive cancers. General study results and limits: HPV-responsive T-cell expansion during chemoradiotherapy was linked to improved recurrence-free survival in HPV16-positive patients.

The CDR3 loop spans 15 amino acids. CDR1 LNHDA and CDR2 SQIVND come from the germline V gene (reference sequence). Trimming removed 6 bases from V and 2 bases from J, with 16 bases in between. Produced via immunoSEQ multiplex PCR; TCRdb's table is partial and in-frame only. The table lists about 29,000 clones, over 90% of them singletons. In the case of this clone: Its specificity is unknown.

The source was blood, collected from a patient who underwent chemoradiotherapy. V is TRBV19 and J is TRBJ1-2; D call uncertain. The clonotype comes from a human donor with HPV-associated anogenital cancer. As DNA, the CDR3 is TGTGCCAGTAGGTCCGCGGCAGGAGCAAACTATGGCTACACCTTC. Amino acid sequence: CASRSAAGANYGYTF.